Presented here are 24 T cell receptor beta chains from one specimen sequenced in a study of response to subunit inactivated influenza vaccine. TCRdb recomputed calls from the RT-PCR reads with MiXCR, one row per CDR3 protein. The sample lists about 830,000 distinct CDR3 sequences; around 20% were seen once. The specimen was PBMCs from blood, collected 4 to 6 days after vaccination. These receptors originate from a man in his forties or fifties who received an inactivated influenza vaccine.

A single count supports this clonotype. J is TRBJ1-4 and V is TRBV20-1, with D perhaps matching TRBD1 (6 bases). The CDR3 runs to 13 residues. V was pared by 2 bases and J by 6 bases, with 10 bases between. Germline V gene data show CDR1 as DFQATT and CDR2 as SNEGSKA (reference sequence). CDR3 loop: CSARRGGDEKLFF. The CDR3 DNA reads as TGCAGTGCTAGAAGGGGGGGGGATGAAAAACTGTTTTTT.

This clonotype has a handful of counts. The chain uses TRBV12-3 or TRBV12-4 and TRBJ2-1; D not certain. The CDR3 extends over 16 amino acids. V lost 5 bases to trimming and J lost 6 bases, with 20 bases between them. The CDR3 nucleotides read TGTGCCAGCAGTCCCAAATACGGGCCACATGGCAATGAGCAGTTCTTC. This sequence encodes CASSPKYGPHGNEQFF.

This clonotype occurred a few times. The genes are TRBV7-2 and TRBJ1-6; the match to TRBD1 covers 7 bases. Germline V gene data show CDR1 as SGHTA and CDR2 as FQGNSA. The CDR3 totals 16 residues. V gave up 1 base and J gave up 6 bases; unmatched junction bases: 6. CDR3 sequence (DNA): TGTGCCAGCAGCTTAGTCGGGGCAGGGGGTAATTCACCCCTCCACTTT. Translated, it gives CASSLVGAGGNSPLHF.

Here the CDR3 reads CASSQDGGLPQHF. CDR3 DNA: TGCGCCAGCAGCCAAGATGGAGGGCTGCCCCAGCATTTT. This sequence joins TRBV4-1 and TRBJ1-5; D remains unclear. Germline values: CDR1 MGHRA, CDR2 YSYEKL. The V end lost 0 bases, the J end lost 9 bases, and 9 bases lay between the germline ends. The CDR3 contains 13 residues.

The J gene is TRBJ2-7, the V gene TRBV30; tentatively, D is TRBD2 (6 bases). V lost 2 bases and J lost 3, with 26 bases in between. The V gene's germline CDR1 is GTSNPN and CDR2 SVGIG (reference sequence). This CDR3 is built from 18 residues. The CDR3 DNA sequence: TGTGCCTGGAGTCCCACTCGGTGGGAGGAAACCCCGGGCTACGAGCAGTACTTC. Translation: CAWSPTRWEETPGYEQYF.

This clonotype has just a few counts. This chain links TRBV15 with TRBJ2-2, with D hard to call. The CDR3 runs 14 residues. Germline V gene sequence: CDR1 LNHNV, CDR2 YYDKDF (reference sequence). Between the trimmed V and J ends, which lost 5 bases and 4 bases, there was a span of 11 bases. The CDR3 bases are TGTGCCACCAGCCCAGACTTACTCACCGGGGAGCTGTTTTTT. It translates to CATSPDLLTGELFF.

This rearrangement joins TRBV4-1 to TRBJ2-3; tentative D call: TRBD2 (6 bases). Germline V gene lookup returns CDR1 MGHRA and CDR2 YSYEKL. Trimming shortened V by 4 bases and J by 2 bases, and 13 bases separated the two germline ends. This CDR3 comprises 15 residues. CDR3 residues: CASSPRGSVTDTQYF. CDR3 sequence (DNA): TGCGCCAGCAGCCCTCGGGGGAGCGTCACAGATACGCAGTATTTT.

The chain couples TRBV28 to TRBJ1-1; no clear D gene. The ends were cut back, 5 bases at V and 8 bases at J, with 15 bases in the middle. The length of the CDR3 is 13 residues. Germline V CDR1 and CDR2: MDHEN, SYDVKM. The CDR3, as DNA: TGTGCCAGCAGTCCAGGACTCGAGATCGAAGCTTTCTTT. Its translation is CASSPGLEIEAFF. The variable domain in full, completed from reference TRBV28 and TRBJ1-1, reads DVKVTQSSRYLVKRTGEKVFLECVQDMDHENMFWYRQDPGLGLRLIYFSYDVKMKEKGDIPEGYSVSREKKERFSLILESASTNQTSMYLCASSPGLEIEAFFGQGTRLTVV.

This clonotype came up a few times. In DNA form, the CDR3 reads TGTGCCAGCAGCCCTTCCAGGGGCGGCGAGACCCAGTACTTC. Its protein product is CASSPSRGGETQYF. This sequence joins TRBV28 and TRBJ2-5, with a tentative D call TRBD1 (6 bases). Trimming removed 6 bases from V and 5 bases from J, with 16 bases in between. Germline assignment: CDR1 MDHEN and CDR2 SYDVKM. CDR3 length equals 14 residues.

The chain couples TRBV20-1 to TRBJ1-1, with D hard to call. Between the trimmed V and J ends, which lost 6 bases and 5 bases, there was a span of 13 bases. The CDR3 runs to 12 residues. The germline gives CDR1 DFQATT, CDR2 SNEGSKA (reference sequence). The CDR3 DNA is TGCAGTGCCATACCCGTGGGGACTGAAGCTTTCTTT. This encodes CSAIPVGTEAFF.

This chain joins TRBV5-1 and TRBJ2-5; 7 nucleotides match TRBD2. J gave up 4 bases and V 0 bases, and 9 bases lay outside the gene matches. Germline CDR1 is SGHRS and CDR2 is YFSETQ. This CDR3 is 16 amino acids long. Here the CDR3 DNA reads TGCGCCAGCAGCTTGGGGCGGGAGATACGGGGAGAGACCCAGTACTTC. It encodes CASSLGREIRGETQYF.

The genes are TRBV25-1 and TRBJ1-6; D gene uncertain. Germline V gives CDR1 MGHDK, CDR2 SYGVNS. The CDR3 sequence is 15 residues long. V was shortened by 6 bases and J by 9 bases, with 18 bases between the two germline ends. The CDR3 here is CASRTGQALVSPLHF. The CDR3 DNA is TGTGCCAGCAGGACCGGCCAAGCGTTGGTTTCACCCCTCCACTTT.

A few counts support this clonotype. The chain is built from TRBV10-3 and TRBJ1-2; 9 positions agree with TRBD1. J was trimmed by 2 bases and V by 6 bases; bases with no gene match: 4. The CDR3 sequence is 14 residues long. CDR1 is ENHRY and CDR2 is SYGVKD in the germline V gene. CDR3 DNA: TGTGCCATCAGGCCCGGGACAGGGAACTATGGCTACACCTTC. Translation gives CAIRPGTGNYGYTF.

This sequence joins TRBV4-3 and TRBJ2-3; D is unresolved. Germline CDR1 reads LGHNA; CDR2 reads YSLEER. This CDR3 has 14 amino acids. The V end was cut by 0 bases, the J end by 3 bases, with 7 bases between. For the CDR3, the DNA is TGCGCCAGCAGCCAAGATGCCGCGACAGATACGCAGTATTTT. Translation gives CASSQDAATDTQYF.

This sequence joins TRBV27 and TRBJ2-5, with a weak D call TRBD1 (6 bases). CDR3 length: 13 residues. CDR1 and CDR2 (germline): MNHEY, SMNVEV (reference sequence). V lost 2 bases and J 5 bases, leaving 9 bases between the germline ends. The CDR3 reads CASSLTGMETQYF. In nucleotides, the CDR3 is TGTGCCAGCAGTTTAACAGGGATGGAGACCCAGTACTTC.

The chain carries TRBV11-2 and TRBJ2-3; no clear D gene. The germline V gene has CDR1 SGHAT and CDR2 FQNNGV. V was cut by 0 bases and J by 1 base, with 5 bases left in between. CDR3 length equals 14 residues. CDR3 DNA: TGTGCCAGCAGCTTAGATTGGGGCACAGATACGCAGTATTTT. Translation gives CASSLDWGTDTQYF.

This clonotype was detected many times. V gene TRBV10-3 combines with J gene TRBJ2-1; D is unresolved. CDR1 ENHRY and CDR2 SYGVKD come from the germline V gene. The length of the CDR3 is 12 residues. Deletions cut 6 bases from V and 4 bases from J, with 7 bases between. The CDR3 sequence: CAISKTYNEQFF. The CDR3 DNA reads TGTGCCATCAGCAAGACTTACAATGAGCAGTTCTTC.

This clonotype showed up many times. The chain carries TRBV12-3 or TRBV12-4 and TRBJ1-2; 7 nucleotides line up with TRBD1. Trimming at V came to 5 bases and at J to 6 bases, leaving 12 bases not matched to a gene. The CDR3 is made up of 15 amino acids. The chain's CDR3 is CASSLLETGKDGYTF. As DNA, the CDR3 is TGTGCCAGCAGTCTCCTTGAGACAGGGAAGGATGGCTACACCTTC.

The V and J genes are TRBV20-1 and TRBJ2-7; 10 bases are shared with TRBD1. The CDR3 is made up of 14 amino acids. J gave up 5 bases and V 6 bases, and 10 bases lay outside the gene matches. Germline values: CDR1 DFQATT, CDR2 SNEGSKA (reference sequence). CDR3 in DNA: TGCAGTGCCGCCCGGGACAGGGGATACCACGAGCAGTACTTC. This encodes CSAARDRGYHEQYF.

This clonotype was counted a few times. The CDR3 DNA reads as TGTGCCAGCAGTTGGGACAGGGGCAAAGAGACCCAGTACTTC. The encoded protein is CASSWDRGKETQYF. The J gene is TRBJ2-5, the V gene TRBV6-2 or TRBV6-3; 10 bases are shared with TRBD1. The CDR3 is made up of 14 amino acids. V gave up 4 bases and J gave up 3 bases; unmatched junction bases: 2. The germline CDR1 and CDR2 sequences are MNHEY and SVGEGT.

The sample holds a few counts of this clonotype. This chain connects TRBV7-8 to TRBJ2-1, with 8 positions matching TRBD1. Germline V gene lookup returns CDR1 SGHVS and CDR2 FQNEAQ. The CDR3 has 15 residues. V was clipped by 1 base and J by 7 bases; unmatched bases: 6. The CDR3 DNA follows: TGTGCCAGCAGCTTAGATGGGACAGGTACAAATGAGCAGTTCTTC. Its protein is CASSLDGTGTNEQFF.

The chain links TRBV5-1 to TRBJ2-2; a possible D gene is TRBD1 (6 bases). The CDR3 extends over 15 amino acids. The germline CDR1 and CDR2 sequences are SGHRS and YFSETQ. Trimming removed 0 bases from V and 4 bases from J, with 10 bases in between. The CDR3 DNA sequence: TGCGCCAGCAGCTTGGCCGGACAGAGCACCGGGGAGCTGTTTTTT. This sequence encodes CASSLAGQSTGELFF.

This clonotype came up a few times. The chain is built from TRBV10-2 and TRBJ2-7; D is possibly TRBD2 (6 bases). Between the trimmed V and J ends, which lost 7 bases and 0 bases, there was a span of 13 bases. CDR3 length equals 14 residues. Germline V gene sequence: CDR1 WSHSY, CDR2 SAAADI. CDR3 region: CASTYGTASYEQYF. Here the CDR3 DNA reads TGCGCCAGCACCTACGGGACTGCCTCCTACGAGCAGTACTTC.

This clonotype was observed many times. The V and J genes are TRBV9 and TRBJ2-5; D is unclear. Trimming took off 1 base at V and 5 bases at J, with 9 bases between the two ends. The CDR3 is made up of 13 amino acids. The germline CDR1 and CDR2 sequences are SGDLS and YYNGEE. The CDR3 spells CASSVSREETQYF. The CDR3 nucleotides are TGTGCCAGCAGCGTATCCCGAGAGGAGACCCAGTACTTC.